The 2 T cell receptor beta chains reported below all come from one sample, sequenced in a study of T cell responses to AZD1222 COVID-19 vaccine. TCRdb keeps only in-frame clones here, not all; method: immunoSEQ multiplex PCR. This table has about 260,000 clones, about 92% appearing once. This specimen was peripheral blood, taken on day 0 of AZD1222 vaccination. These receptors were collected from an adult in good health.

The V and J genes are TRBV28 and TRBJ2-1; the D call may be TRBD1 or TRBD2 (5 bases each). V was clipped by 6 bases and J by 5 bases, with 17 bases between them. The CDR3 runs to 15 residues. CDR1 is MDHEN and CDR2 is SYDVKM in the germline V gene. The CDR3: CASRGPGAEHNEQFF. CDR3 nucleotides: TGTGCCAGCAGGGGGCCCGGGGCCGAACACAATGAGCAGTTCTTC.

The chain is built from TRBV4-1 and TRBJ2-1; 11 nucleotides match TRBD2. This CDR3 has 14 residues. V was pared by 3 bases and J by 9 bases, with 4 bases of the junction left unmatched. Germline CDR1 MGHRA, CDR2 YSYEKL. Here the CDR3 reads CASSQGLAVFEQFF. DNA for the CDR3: TGCGCCAGCAGCCAGGGACTAGCGGTTTTTGAGCAGTTCTTC.